The entry below describes one T cell receptor (beta chain). The data belong to a study of blood T cell repertoires in COVID-19. TCRdb keeps only in-frame clones here, not all; method: immunoSEQ multiplex PCR. The table has 150,000 or so clones, roughly 79% seen once; the top ten hold 22%. Trimming left V 3 bases short and J 2 bases short, with 15 bases between. The CDR3 extends over 16 amino acids. The germline CDR1 and CDR2 sequences are MNHEY and SVGEGT. The clonotype was recovered from a woman aged 80 or over with acute or convalescent COVID-19. The sample comprised peripheral blood. The chain recombines TRBV6-2 or TRBV6-3 with TRBJ2-3, with D possibly being TRBD2 (6 bases). The DNA of the CDR3 is TGTGCCAGCAGTTATGCCGGGACTCTCCCCACAGATACGCAGTATTTT. It specifies CASSYAGTLPTDTQYF.